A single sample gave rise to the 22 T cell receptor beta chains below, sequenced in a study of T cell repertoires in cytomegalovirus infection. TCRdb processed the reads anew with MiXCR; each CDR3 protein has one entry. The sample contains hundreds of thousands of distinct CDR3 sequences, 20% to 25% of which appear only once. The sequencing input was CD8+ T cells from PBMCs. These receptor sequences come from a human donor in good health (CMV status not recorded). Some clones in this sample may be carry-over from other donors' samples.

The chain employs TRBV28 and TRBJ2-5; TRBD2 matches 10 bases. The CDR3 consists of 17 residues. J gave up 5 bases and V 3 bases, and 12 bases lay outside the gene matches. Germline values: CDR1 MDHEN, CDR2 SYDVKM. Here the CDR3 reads CASSFGGTSVIQETQYF. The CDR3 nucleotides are TGTGCCAGCAGTTTTGGAGGGACTAGCGTGATCCAGGAGACCCAGTACTTC.

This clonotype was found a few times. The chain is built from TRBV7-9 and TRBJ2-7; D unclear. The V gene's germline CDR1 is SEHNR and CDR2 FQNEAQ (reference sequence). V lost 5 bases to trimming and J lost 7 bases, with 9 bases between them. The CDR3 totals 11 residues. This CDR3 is CASSPAREQYF. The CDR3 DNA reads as TGTGCCAGCAGCCCTGCGAGAGAGCAGTACTTC.

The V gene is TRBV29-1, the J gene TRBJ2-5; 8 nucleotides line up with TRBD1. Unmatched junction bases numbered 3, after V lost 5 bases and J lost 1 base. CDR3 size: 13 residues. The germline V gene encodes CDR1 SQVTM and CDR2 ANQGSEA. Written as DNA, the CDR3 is TGCAGCGTTCAGACAGGGGTCCAAGAGACCCAGTACTTC. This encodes CSVQTGVQETQYF.

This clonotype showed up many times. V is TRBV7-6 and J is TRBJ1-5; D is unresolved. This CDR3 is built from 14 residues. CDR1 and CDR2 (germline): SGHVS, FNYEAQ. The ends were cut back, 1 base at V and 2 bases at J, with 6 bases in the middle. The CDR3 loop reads CASSLGWGNQPQHF. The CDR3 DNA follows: TGTGCCAGCAGCTTAGGTTGGGGCAATCAGCCCCAGCATTTT.

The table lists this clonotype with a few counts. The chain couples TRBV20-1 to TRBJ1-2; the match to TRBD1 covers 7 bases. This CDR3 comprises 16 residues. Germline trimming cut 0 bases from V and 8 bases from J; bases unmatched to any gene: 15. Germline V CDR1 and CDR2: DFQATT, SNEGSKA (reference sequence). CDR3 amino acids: CSARDREGAPGRGYTF. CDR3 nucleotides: TGCAGTGCTAGAGATAGGGAGGGGGCGCCGGGAAGAGGCTACACCTTC.

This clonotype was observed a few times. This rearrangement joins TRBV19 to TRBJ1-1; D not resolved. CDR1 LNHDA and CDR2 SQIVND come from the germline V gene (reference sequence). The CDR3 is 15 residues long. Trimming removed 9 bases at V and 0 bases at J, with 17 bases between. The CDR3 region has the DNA TGTGCCAGCAATTACGGACGGACGTTGAACACTGAAGCTTTCTTT. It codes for CASNYGRTLNTEAFF.

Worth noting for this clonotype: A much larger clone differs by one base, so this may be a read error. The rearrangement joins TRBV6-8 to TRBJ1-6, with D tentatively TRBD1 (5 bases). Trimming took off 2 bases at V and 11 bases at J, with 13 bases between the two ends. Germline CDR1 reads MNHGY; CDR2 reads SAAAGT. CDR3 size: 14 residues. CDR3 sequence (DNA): TGTGCCAGCAGTTACAGGGTCAGGGCGGCACCCCTCCACTTT. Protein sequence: CASSYRVRAAPLHF.

Written as DNA, the CDR3 is TGTGCCATCAGGATTCCGATGAAGGGCAGGGAATCTAGCACAGATACGCAGTATTTT. Translating gives CAIRIPMKGRESSTDTQYF. The rearrangement links TRBV10-3 to TRBJ2-3, with a weak D call TRBD1 (5 bases). The CDR3 extends over 19 amino acids. Germline CDR1 ENHRY, CDR2 SYGVKD. V lost 6 bases and J lost 0, with 25 bases in between.

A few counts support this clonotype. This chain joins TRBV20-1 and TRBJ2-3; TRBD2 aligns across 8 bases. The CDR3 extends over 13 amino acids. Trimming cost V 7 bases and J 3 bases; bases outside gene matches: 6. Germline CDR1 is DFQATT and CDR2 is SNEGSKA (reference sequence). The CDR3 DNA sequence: TGCAGTGATGCGGGGGGTTGGACAGATACGCAGTATTTT. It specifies CSDAGGWTDTQYF.

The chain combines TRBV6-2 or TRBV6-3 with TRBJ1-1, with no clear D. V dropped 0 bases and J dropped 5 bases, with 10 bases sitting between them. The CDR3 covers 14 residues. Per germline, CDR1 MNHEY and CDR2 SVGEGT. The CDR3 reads CASSYSWASTEAFF. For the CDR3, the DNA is TGTGCCAGCAGTTACTCGTGGGCATCAACTGAAGCTTTCTTT.

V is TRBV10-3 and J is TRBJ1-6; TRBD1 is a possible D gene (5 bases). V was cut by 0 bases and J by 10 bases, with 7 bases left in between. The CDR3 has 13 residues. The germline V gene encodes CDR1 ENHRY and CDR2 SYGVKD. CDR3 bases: TGTGCCATCAGTGAGTCGGGGGGATCACCCCTCCACTTT. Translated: CAISESGGSPLHF.

The chain's CDR3 is CSVDPTDTQYF. The CDR3 nucleotides read TGCAGCGTAGACCCCACAGATACGCAGTATTTT. The J gene is TRBJ2-3, the V gene TRBV29-1, with unresolved D. This CDR3 spans 11 amino acids. In germline, CDR1 is SQVTM, CDR2 ANQGSEA. V was pared by 6 bases and J by 2 bases, with 6 bases between.

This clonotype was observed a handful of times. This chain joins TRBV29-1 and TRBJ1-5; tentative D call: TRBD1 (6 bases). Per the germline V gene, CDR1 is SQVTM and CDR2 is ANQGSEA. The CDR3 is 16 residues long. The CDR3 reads CSLPSRGLDSNQPQHF. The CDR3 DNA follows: TGCAGTCTGCCTAGCAGGGGATTGGATAGCAATCAGCCCCAGCATTTT.

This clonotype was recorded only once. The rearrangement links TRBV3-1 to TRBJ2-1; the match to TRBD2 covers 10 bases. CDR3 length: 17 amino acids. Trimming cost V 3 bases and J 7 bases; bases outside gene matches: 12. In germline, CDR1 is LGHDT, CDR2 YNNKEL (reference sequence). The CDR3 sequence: CASSHPRAGGLGNEQFF. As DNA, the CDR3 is TGTGCCAGCAGCCATCCTAGAGCGGGGGGGCTAGGAAATGAGCAGTTCTTC.

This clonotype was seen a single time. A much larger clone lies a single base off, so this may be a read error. The CDR3 reads CVSFGGTNTEAFF. CDR3 DNA sequence: TGTGTCAGCTTCGGGGGGACCAACACTGAAGCTTTCTTT. V and J are TRBV7-6 and TRBJ1-1; perhaps TRBD1 as D (5 bases). Germline V gene lookup returns CDR1 SGHVS and CDR2 FNYEAQ. The CDR3 length is 13 residues.

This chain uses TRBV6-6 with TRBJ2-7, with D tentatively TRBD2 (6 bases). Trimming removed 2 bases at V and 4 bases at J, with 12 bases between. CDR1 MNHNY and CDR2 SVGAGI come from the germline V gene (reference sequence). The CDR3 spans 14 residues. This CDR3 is CASSYGAGRYEQYV. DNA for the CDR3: TGTGCCAGCAGTTACGGGGCAGGGAGGTACGAGCAGTACGTC.

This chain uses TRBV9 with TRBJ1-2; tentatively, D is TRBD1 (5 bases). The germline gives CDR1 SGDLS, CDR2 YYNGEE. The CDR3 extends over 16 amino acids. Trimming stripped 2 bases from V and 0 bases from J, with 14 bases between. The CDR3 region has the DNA TGTGCCAGCAGCGTGCACCGGGACGGAGCTAACTATGGCTACACCTTC. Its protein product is CASSVHRDGANYGYTF.

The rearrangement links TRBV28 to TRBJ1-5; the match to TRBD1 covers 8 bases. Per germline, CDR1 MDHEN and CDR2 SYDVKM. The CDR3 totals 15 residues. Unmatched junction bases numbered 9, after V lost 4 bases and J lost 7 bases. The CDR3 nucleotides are TGTGCCAGCAGTTCCACAGGGGGACTTGGACAGCCCCAGCATTTT. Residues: CASSSTGGLGQPQHF.

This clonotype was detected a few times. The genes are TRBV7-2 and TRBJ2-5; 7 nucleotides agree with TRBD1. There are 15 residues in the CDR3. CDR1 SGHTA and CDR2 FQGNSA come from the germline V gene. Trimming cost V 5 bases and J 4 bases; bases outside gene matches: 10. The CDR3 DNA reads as TGTGCCAGCAGCCGCGTACAGGGGATCTTAGAGACCCAGTACTTC. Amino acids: CASSRVQGILETQYF.

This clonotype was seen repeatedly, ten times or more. In DNA form, the CDR3 reads TGTGCCAGCAGCGAAACGTTTGGACAGGCCTACTACGAGCAGTACTTC. It codes for CASSETFGQAYYEQYF. The chain couples TRBV7-2 to TRBJ2-7; 7 positions agree with TRBD1. Trimming at V came to 5 bases and at J to 3 bases, leaving 13 bases not matched to a gene. This CDR3 region has 16 residues. CDR1 and CDR2 (germline): SGHTA, FQGNSA.

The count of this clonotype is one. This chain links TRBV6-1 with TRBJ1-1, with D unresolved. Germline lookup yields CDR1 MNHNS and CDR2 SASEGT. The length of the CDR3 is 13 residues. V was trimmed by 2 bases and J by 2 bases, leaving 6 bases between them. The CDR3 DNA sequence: TGTGCCAGCAGTGAACCGGCTAACACTGAAGCTTTCTTT. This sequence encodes CASSEPANTEAFF.

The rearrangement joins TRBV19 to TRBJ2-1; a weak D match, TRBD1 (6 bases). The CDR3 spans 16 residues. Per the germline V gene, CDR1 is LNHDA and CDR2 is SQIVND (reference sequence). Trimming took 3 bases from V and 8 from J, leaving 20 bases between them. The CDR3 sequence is CASSINTGSAFDEQFF. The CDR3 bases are TGTGCCAGTAGTATTAACACAGGGAGTGCGTTCGATGAGCAGTTCTTC.